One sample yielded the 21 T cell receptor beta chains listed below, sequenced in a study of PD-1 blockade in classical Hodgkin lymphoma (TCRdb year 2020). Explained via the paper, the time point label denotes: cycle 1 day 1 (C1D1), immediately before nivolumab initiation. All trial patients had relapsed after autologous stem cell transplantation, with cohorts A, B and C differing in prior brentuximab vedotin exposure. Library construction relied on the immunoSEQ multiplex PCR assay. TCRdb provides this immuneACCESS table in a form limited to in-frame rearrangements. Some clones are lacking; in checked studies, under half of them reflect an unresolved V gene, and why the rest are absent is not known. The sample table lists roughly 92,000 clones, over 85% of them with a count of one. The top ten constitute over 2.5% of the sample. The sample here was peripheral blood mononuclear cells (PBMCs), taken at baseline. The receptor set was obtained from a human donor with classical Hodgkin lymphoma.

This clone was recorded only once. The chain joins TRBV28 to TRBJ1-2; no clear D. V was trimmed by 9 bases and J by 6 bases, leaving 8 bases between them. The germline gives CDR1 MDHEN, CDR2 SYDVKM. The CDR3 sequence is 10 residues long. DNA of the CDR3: TGTGCCAGTGGTGGGGATGGCTACACCTTC. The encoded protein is CASGGDGYTF.

CDR3 region: CASSDAGIRHEKLFF. The CDR3 bases are TGCGCCAGCAGTGATGCAGGGATAAGACATGAAAAACTGTTTTTT. V and J are TRBV10-2 and TRBJ1-4; D might be TRBD1 (5 bases). V was shortened by 3 bases and J by 6 bases, with 14 bases between the two germline ends. The CDR3 runs to 15 residues. The germline CDR1 and CDR2 sequences are WSHSY and SAAADI.

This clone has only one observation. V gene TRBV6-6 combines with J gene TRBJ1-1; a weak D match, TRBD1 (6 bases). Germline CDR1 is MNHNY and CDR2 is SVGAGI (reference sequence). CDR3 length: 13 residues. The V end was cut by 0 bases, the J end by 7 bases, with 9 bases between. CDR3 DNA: TGTGCCAGCAGTTACTCCAGGGGAGGTGAAGCTTTCTTT. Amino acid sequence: CASSYSRGGEAFF.

The CDR3 sequence: CASSVDDSGYNEQFF. The CDR3, as DNA: TGTGCCAGCAGCGTAGATGACTCGGGGTACAATGAGCAGTTCTTC. V is TRBV9 and J is TRBJ2-1; TRBD2 is a possible D gene (5 bases). The V gene's germline CDR1 is SGDLS and CDR2 YYNGEE. This CDR3 contains 15 residues. The V and J ends lost 0 bases and 4 bases respectively, with 11 bases between them.

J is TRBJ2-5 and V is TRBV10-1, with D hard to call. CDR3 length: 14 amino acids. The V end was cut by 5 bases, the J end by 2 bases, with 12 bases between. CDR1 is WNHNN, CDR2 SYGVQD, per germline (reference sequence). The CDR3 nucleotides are TGCGCCAGCAGTCCCGTCGGCAGTCAAGAGACCCAGTACTTC. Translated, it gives CASSPVGSQETQYF.

The CDR3 coding sequence is TGTGCCAGCAGTTTGGGGACAGGGGGCAGGGGCCAGCCCCAGCATTTT. This translates into CASSLGTGGRGQPQHF. The rearrangement joins TRBV28 to TRBJ1-5; 12 nucleotides agree with TRBD1. This CDR3 is built from 16 residues. After removal of 3 bases from V and 7 bases from J, the junction contained 7 bases not matched to a gene. Germline V gives CDR1 MDHEN, CDR2 SYDVKM.

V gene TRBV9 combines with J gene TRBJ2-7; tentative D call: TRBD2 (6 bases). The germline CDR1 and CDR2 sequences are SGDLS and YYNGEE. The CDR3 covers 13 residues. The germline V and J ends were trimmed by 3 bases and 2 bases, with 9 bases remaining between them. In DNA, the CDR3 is TGTGCCAGCAGCGACGGGAGCCCCTACGAGCAGTACTTC. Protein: CASSDGSPYEQYF. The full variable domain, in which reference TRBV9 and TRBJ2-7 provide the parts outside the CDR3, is DSGVTQTPKHLITATGQRVTLRCSPRSGDLSVYWYQQSLDQGLQFLIQYYNGEERAKGNILERFSAQQFPDLHSELNLSSLELGDSALYFCASSDGSPYEQYFGPGTRLTVT.

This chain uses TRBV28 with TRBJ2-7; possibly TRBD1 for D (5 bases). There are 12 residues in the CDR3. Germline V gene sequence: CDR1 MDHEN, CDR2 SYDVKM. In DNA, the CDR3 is TGTGCGAGCTCAGGGAAACGCGACGAGCAGTACTTC. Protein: CASSGKRDEQYF.

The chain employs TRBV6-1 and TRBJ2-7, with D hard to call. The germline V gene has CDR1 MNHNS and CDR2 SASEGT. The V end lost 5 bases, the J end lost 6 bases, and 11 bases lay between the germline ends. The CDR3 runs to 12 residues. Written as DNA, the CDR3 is TGTGCCAGCAGTCACCCTCCTCTCGAGCAGTACTTC. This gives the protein CASSHPPLEQYF.

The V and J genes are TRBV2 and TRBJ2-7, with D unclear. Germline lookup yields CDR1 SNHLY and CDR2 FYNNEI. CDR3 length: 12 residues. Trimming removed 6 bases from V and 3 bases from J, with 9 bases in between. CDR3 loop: CASRPWGYEQYF. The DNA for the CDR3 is TGTGCCAGCAGACCGTGGGGCTACGAGCAGTACTTC.

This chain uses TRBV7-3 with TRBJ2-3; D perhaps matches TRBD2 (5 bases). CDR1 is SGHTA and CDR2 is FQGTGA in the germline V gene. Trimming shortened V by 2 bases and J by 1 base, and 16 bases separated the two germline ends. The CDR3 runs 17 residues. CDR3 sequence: CASSLGSPGIRTDTQYF. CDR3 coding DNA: TGTGCCAGCAGCTTAGGTTCCCCCGGGATCCGCACAGATACGCAGTATTTT.

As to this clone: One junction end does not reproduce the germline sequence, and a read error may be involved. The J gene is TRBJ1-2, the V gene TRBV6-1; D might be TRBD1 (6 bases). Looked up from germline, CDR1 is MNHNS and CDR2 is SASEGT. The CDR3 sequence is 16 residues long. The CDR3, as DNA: TGTGCCAGCAGCGAAGGGCTAGGACAGATAGTCTATGGCTACACCTTC. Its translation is CASSEGLGQIVYGYTF.

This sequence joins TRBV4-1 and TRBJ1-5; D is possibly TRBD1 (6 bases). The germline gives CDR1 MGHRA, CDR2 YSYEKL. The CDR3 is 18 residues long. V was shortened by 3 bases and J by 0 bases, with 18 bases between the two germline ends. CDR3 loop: CASSHAIHQGNSNQPQHF. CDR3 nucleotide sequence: TGCGCCAGCAGCCACGCGATCCACCAGGGGAATAGCAATCAGCCCCAGCATTTT.

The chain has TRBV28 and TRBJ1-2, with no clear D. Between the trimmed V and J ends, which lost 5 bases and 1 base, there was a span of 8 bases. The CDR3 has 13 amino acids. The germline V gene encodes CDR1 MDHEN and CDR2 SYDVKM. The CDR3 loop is CASSPPLNYGYTF. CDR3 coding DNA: TGTGCCAGCAGTCCCCCTCTTAACTATGGCTACACCTTC.

CDR3 DNA: TGTGCCAGCAGCCAGGGTGTCGAGCAGTACTTC. It is translated as CASSQGVEQYF. The rearrangement joins TRBV14 to TRBJ2-7; the D is unclear. This CDR3 contains 11 residues. V lost 3 bases to trimming and J lost 6 bases, with 6 bases between them. Per germline, CDR1 SGHDN and CDR2 FVKESK.

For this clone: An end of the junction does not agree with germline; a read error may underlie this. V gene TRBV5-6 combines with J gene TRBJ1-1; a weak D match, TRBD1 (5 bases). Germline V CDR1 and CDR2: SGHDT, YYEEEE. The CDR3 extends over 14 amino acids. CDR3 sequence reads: CASSLTGRGGEALF. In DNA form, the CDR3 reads TGTGCCAGCAGCTTGACGGGGAGGGGAGGTGAAGCTCTCTTT.

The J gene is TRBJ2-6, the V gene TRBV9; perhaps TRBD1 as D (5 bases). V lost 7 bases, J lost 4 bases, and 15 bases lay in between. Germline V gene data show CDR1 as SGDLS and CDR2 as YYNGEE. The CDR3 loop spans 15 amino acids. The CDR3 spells CASEVGQSGANVLTF. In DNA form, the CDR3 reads TGTGCCAGCGAAGTGGGGCAATCCGGGGCCAACGTCCTGACTTTC.

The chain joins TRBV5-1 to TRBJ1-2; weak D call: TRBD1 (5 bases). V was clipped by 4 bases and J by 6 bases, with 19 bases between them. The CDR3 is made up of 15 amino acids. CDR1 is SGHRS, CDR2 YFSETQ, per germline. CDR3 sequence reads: CASSPWYPGNDGYTF. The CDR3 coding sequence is TGCGCCAGCAGCCCTTGGTACCCAGGGAACGATGGCTACACCTTC. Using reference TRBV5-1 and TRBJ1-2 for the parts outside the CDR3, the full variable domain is KAGVTQTPRYLIKTRGQQVTLSCSPISGHRSVSWYQQTPGQGLQFLFEYFSETQRNKGNFPGRFSGRQFSNSRSEMNVSTLELGDSALYLCASSPWYPGNDGYTFGSGTRLTVV.

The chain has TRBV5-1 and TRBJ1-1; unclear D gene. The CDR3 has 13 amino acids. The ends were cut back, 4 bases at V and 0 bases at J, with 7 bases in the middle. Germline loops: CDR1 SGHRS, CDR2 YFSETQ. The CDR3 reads CASSPRLNTEAFF. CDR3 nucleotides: TGCGCCAGCAGCCCCCGCCTGAACACTGAAGCTTTCTTT.

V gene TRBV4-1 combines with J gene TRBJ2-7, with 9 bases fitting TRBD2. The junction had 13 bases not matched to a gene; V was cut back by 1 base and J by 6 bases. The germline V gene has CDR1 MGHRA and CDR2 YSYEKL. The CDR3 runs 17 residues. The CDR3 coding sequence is TGCGCCAGCAGCCAAGGGGTTGATCGGCTAGCGGGATCCGAGCAGTACTTC. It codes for CASSQGVDRLAGSEQYF.

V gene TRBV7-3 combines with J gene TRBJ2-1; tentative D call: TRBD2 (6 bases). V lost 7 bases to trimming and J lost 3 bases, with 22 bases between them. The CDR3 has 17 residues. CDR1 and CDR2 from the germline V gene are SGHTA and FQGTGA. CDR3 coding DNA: TGTGCCAGCATCAAACCGGAGGGACTCGAGTACTACAATGAGCAGTTCTTC. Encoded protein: CASIKPEGLEYYNEQFF. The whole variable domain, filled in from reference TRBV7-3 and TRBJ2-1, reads GAGVSQTPSNKVTEKGKYVELRCDPISGHTALYWYRQSLGQGPEFLIYFQGTGAADDSGLPNDRFFAVRPEGSVSTLKIQRTERGDSAVYLCASIKPEGLEYYNEQFFGPGTRLTVL.